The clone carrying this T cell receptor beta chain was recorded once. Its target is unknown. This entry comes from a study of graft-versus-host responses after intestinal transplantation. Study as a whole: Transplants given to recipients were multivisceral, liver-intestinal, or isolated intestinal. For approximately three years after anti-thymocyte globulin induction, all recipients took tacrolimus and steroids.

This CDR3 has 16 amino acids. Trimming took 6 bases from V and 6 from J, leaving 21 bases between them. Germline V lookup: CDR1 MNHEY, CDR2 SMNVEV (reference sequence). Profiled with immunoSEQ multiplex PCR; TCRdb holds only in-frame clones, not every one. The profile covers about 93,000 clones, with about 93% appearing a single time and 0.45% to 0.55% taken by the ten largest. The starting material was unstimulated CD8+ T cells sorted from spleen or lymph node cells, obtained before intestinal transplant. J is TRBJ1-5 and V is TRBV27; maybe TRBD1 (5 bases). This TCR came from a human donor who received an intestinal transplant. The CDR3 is CASSNTYTGFVQPQHF. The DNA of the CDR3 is TGTGCCAGCAGCAACACCTATACAGGTTTTGTTCAGCCCCAGCATTTT.